These 20 T cell receptor beta chains originate from one sample sequenced in a study of T-cell memory formation after mild COVID-19. TCRdb re-called the 5' RACE reads through MiXCR, storing one row per CDR3 protein. The sample shows fewer than 350,000 distinct CDR3 sequences, approximately 8.4% of them seen only once. Sequenced: PBMCs or a T cell subset sorted from them (not recorded which). Receptors were obtained from a man aged 18 to 30 who had mild COVID-19 (a few samples of this study predate the infection). Cell type and time point are not known.

This clonotype was seen repeatedly, ten times or more. This chain's CDR3 is CASSYSTGGNEQFF. CDR3 DNA sequence: TGTGCCAGCAGTTACTCGACAGGGGGCAATGAGCAGTTCTTC. The chain is built from TRBV6-2 or TRBV6-3 and TRBJ2-1, with TRBD1 identical over 9 bases. Germline V gene sequence: CDR1 MNHEY, CDR2 SVGEGT. The V and J ends lost 0 bases and 6 bases, in that order; junction bases with no gene match: 0. The CDR3 covers 14 residues.

In this sample, this clonotype turned up a few times. The rearrangement joins TRBV14 to TRBJ1-6, with D unresolved. Germline V gene data show CDR1 as SGHDN and CDR2 as FVKESK. The CDR3 extends over 13 amino acids. Trimming removed 11 bases at V and 6 bases at J, with 14 bases between. The CDR3 DNA reads TGTGCCTCCGGCGGTGTCCTTAATTCACCCCTCCACTTT. This codes for CASGGVLNSPLHF.

As regards this clonotype: The conserved phenylalanine or tryptophan is not found at the CDR3 terminus, so this likely reflects a read error. No DNA is shown, since the ends of the CDR3 on it are uncertain; the CDR3 is the one TCRdb lists. V and J are TRBV6-2 or TRBV6-3 and TRBJ2-7. In germline, CDR1 is MNHEY, CDR2 SVGEGT. Counting both end residues, the CDR3 totals 9 amino acids. Here the CDR3 reads CASSRERTD.

The J gene is TRBJ2-1, the V gene TRBV5-1; 8 nucleotides line up with TRBD1. CDR3 length: 16 amino acids. Losses at the gene ends were 1 base for V and 10 bases for J; bases not matched to a gene: 13. Germline loops: CDR1 SGHRS, CDR2 YFSETQ. The CDR3 nucleotides are TGCGCCAGCAGCTTGCGGCAGGGGGCTCGGTACGGGGAGCAGTTCTTC. Amino acid sequence: CASSLRQGARYGEQFF.

The table lists this clonotype with many counts. V gene TRBV6-5 combines with J gene TRBJ2-3, with TRBD2 identical over 8 bases. Looked up from germline, CDR1 is MNHEY and CDR2 is SVGAGI. CDR3 length: 15 residues. The trim removed 4 bases at V and 4 bases at J, leaving 7 bases unmatched. CDR3 sequence: CASSLRGGSSDTQYF. CDR3 coding DNA: TGTGCCAGCAGTTTACGGGGGGGCAGCTCAGATACGCAGTATTTT.

This chain uses TRBV3-1 with TRBJ1-5, with D unresolved. The germline CDR1 and CDR2 sequences are LGHDT and YNNKEL (reference sequence). Trimming took 0 bases from V and 0 from J, leaving 9 bases between them. CDR3 length: 16 residues. The CDR3 sequence: CASSQDRAGSNQPQHF. CDR3 bases: TGTGCCAGCAGCCAAGATCGAGCAGGTAGCAATCAGCCCCAGCATTTT.

CDR3 region: CASSLPGGAGELFF. CDR3 DNA: TGTGCCAGCAGCTTACCAGGGGGTGCCGGGGAGCTGTTTTTT. This chain joins TRBV7-2 and TRBJ2-2; TRBD1 matches 7 bases. V lost 2 bases, J lost 6 bases, and 3 bases stayed unmatched. The CDR3 has 14 residues. CDR1 is SGHTA, CDR2 FQGNSA, per germline.

The table lists this clonotype with many counts. J is TRBJ2-1 and V is TRBV9, with a weak D call TRBD2 (7 bases). CDR3 length: 16 residues. CDR1 and CDR2 (germline): SGDLS, YYNGEE. Trimming removed 1 base from V and 0 bases from J, with 11 bases in between. The CDR3 is CASSVSGGPSYNEQFF. In DNA, the CDR3 is TGTGCCAGCAGCGTATCGGGGGGCCCCTCCTACAATGAGCAGTTCTTC. Variable domain in full (rest from reference TRBV9 and TRBJ2-1): DSGVTQTPKHLITATGQRVTLRCSPRSGDLSVYWYQQSLDQGLQFLIQYYNGEERAKGNILERFSAQQFPDLHSELNLSSLELGDSALYFCASSVSGGPSYNEQFFGPGTRLTVL.

There are a few counts of this clonotype. The chain carries TRBV7-9 and TRBJ2-2; maybe TRBD2 (5 bases). The ends were cut back, 0 bases at V and 7 bases at J, with 9 bases in the middle. The CDR3 extends over 14 amino acids. Germline V gene data show CDR1 as SEHNR and CDR2 as FQNEAQ (reference sequence). The CDR3 is CASSLALGDGELFF. CDR3 bases: TGTGCCAGCAGCTTAGCGCTGGGAGACGGGGAGCTGTTTTTT.

Relative to its sample, this clonotype is medium-sized. The rearrangement links TRBV5-1 to TRBJ2-4; possibly TRBD1 for D (7 bases). With 0 bases removed from V and 6 bases from J, the gap between germline ends came to 10 bases. This CDR3 region has 14 residues. Germline lookup yields CDR1 SGHRS and CDR2 YFSETQ. This CDR3 is CASSLGQGGNIQYF. CDR3 DNA sequence: TGCGCCAGCAGCTTGGGCCAGGGGGGAAACATTCAGTACTTC. The variable domain in full, completed from reference TRBV5-1 and TRBJ2-4, reads KAGVTQTPRYLIKTRGQQVTLSCSPISGHRSVSWYQQTPGQGLQFLFEYFSETQRNKGNFPGRFSGRQFSNSRSEMNVSTLELGDSALYLCASSLGQGGNIQYFGAGTRLSVL.

The rearrangement links TRBV29-1 to TRBJ2-7; TRBD2 is a possible D gene (6 bases). The length of the CDR3 is 9 residues. V dropped 8 bases and J dropped 4 bases, with 6 bases sitting between them. Germline V lookup: CDR1 SQVTM, CDR2 ANQGSEA. In nucleotides, the CDR3 is TGCAGCCGGGGGTACGAGCAGTACTTC. Encoded protein: CSRGYEQYF.

This clonotype turned up a few times. This sequence joins TRBV7-2 and TRBJ2-2; D is possibly TRBD2 (5 bases). Germline V gene lookup returns CDR1 SGHTA and CDR2 FQGNSA. V shed 5 bases and J shed 4 bases, with 17 bases lying between them. The CDR3 sequence is 16 residues long. The CDR3 DNA is TGTGCCAGCAGCACACGTCCGGGGTTCGGCACCGGGGAGCTGTTTTTT. Encoded protein: CASSTRPGFGTGELFF.

J is TRBJ1-3 and V is TRBV5-4, with D perhaps matching TRBD1 (5 bases). V gave up 2 bases and J gave up 8 bases, with 14 bases separating them. Germline CDR1 SGHNT, CDR2 YYREEE (reference sequence). The CDR3 spans 14 residues. The CDR3 DNA reads as TGTGCCAGCAGCTTCACGGGGGAGTGGGACACCATATATTTT. It yields the protein CASSFTGEWDTIYF.

The chain joins TRBV28 to TRBJ1-4; unclear D gene. The CDR3 has 15 residues. Germline CDR1 MDHEN, CDR2 SYDVKM. Trimming removed 5 bases at V and 0 bases at J, with 10 bases between. The CDR3 reads CASSTTAATNEKLFF. CDR3 nucleotides: TGTGCCAGCAGTACCACAGCCGCAACTAATGAAAAACTGTTTTTT.

The chain uses TRBV4-2 and TRBJ2-5; unclear D gene. Per germline, CDR1 LGHNA and CDR2 YNFKEQ. This CDR3 comprises 14 residues. Trimming took 2 bases from V and 3 from J, leaving 10 bases between them. In DNA, the CDR3 is TGTGCCAGCAGCCAAAACGGACCGGAAGAGACCCAGTACTTC. Its protein product is CASSQNGPEETQYF.

The chain links TRBV2 to TRBJ2-2; D ambiguous. The V and J ends lost 9 bases and 4 bases respectively, with 6 bases between them. Germline lookup yields CDR1 SNHLY and CDR2 FYNNEI. The CDR3 has 11 residues. The CDR3 here is CASGPTGELFF. In nucleotides, the CDR3 is TGTGCCAGTGGCCCCACCGGGGAGCTGTTTTTT.

At least ten counts were recorded for this clonotype. J is TRBJ2-2 and V is TRBV12-3 or TRBV12-4; D ambiguous. The CDR3 covers 14 residues. Trimming shortened V by 3 bases and J by 2 bases, and 7 bases separated the two germline ends. The CDR3 DNA sequence: TGTGCCAGCAGTTTTTGGGGTAACACCGGGGAGCTGTTTTTT. Residues: CASSFWGNTGELFF.

The chain carries TRBV4-3 and TRBJ1-6; TRBD1 might be the D (5 bases). Germline V lookup: CDR1 LGHNA, CDR2 YSLEER. The CDR3 runs to 15 residues. Trimming shortened V by 1 base and J by 6 bases, and 10 bases separated the two germline ends. The CDR3 is CASSQGGLLNSPLHF. CDR3 DNA sequence: TGCGCCAGCAGCCAAGGGGGACTGCTTAATTCACCCCTCCACTTT.

The chain employs TRBV5-1 and TRBJ1-2, with a tentative D call TRBD1 (5 bases). Germline loops: CDR1 SGHRS, CDR2 YFSETQ. The CDR3 runs to 15 residues. Trimming left V 4 bases short and J 1 base short, with 14 bases between. CDR3 DNA sequence: TGCGCCAGCAGCCTAACGCGGGGGGATAACTATGGCTACACCTTC. Its translation: CASSLTRGDNYGYTF.

Worth noting for this clonotype: The junction differs from germline at one of its ends, possibly a read error. The genes are TRBV13 and TRBJ1-1, with TRBD1 matching 9 bases. Germline V gene data show CDR1 as PRHDT and CDR2 as FYEKMQ (reference sequence). The CDR3 spans 15 residues. The CDR3, as DNA: TGTGCCAGCAGCCCCGTAGGACGTCGACAGGGGGAAGCTTTATTT. This sequence encodes CASSPVGRRQGEALF.